This T cell receptor beta chain was identified in a study of OX40 agonist ivuxolimab in advanced cancers. Study-wide background: Among those treated, three patients had partial responses, one with hepatocellular carcinoma and two with cutaneous melanoma.

Study-level results: Determination of antigen specificity was not performed for the expanded peripheral T cells. Dose levels from 0.1 to 3.0 mg/kg saw CD4+ and CD8+ blood T cells expand clonally by week 6.

The assay was immunoSEQ multiplex PCR, and TCRdb's table has in-frame clones only and misses some. The data show about 48,000 clones, roughly 81% seen once. Turning to this clone: Its antigen remains unidentified.

From germline, CDR1 is LNHDA and CDR2 SQIVND (reference sequence). V gave up 4 bases and J gave up 4 bases; unmatched junction bases: 3. This CDR3 has 14 residues. At cycle 4 day 1, cycle 7 day 1, and baseline, blood was sampled. The starting material was CD4+ or CD8+ T cells sorted from blood, obtained in a trial of the OX40 agonist ivuxolimab. The sequence came from an adult with an advanced solid tumor such as melanoma, head and neck, liver or kidney cancer. This sequence joins TRBV19 and TRBJ2-5; 10 bases agree with TRBD2. This CDR3 is CASSTTSGIETQYF. The CDR3 DNA is TGTGCCAGTAGTACAACTAGCGGGATAGAGACCCAGTACTTC. The whole variable domain, filled in from reference TRBV19 and TRBJ2-5, reads DGGITQSPKYLFRKEGQNVTLSCEQNLNHDAMYWYRQDPGQGLRLIYYSQIVNDFQKGDIAEGYSVSREKKESFPLTVTSAQKNPTAFYLCASSTTSGIETQYFGPGTRLLVL.